The 25 T cell receptor beta chains below all came from one sample that was sequenced in a study of blood T cell repertoires in COVID-19. The assay was immunoSEQ multiplex PCR, and TCRdb's table has in-frame clones only and misses some. The sample has 70,000 to 75,000 clones, around 83% seen once; the top ten hold approximately 28%. Sequences were obtained from peripheral blood. All receptors derive from a man in his sixties or seventies with acute or convalescent COVID-19.

The V and J genes are TRBV27 and TRBJ1-1, with a tentative D call TRBD1 (5 bases). Germline V gene data show CDR1 as MNHEY and CDR2 as SMNVEV (reference sequence). This CDR3 spans 19 amino acids. V lost 4 bases and J 4 bases, leaving 28 bases between the germline ends. The CDR3 reads CASSSYSIFYSQAITEAFF. DNA of the CDR3: TGTGCCAGCAGTTCCTACTCTATTTTTTACTCACAGGCGATCACTGAAGCTTTCTTT.

The chain's CDR3 is CATSDPSTRQGLNNEQFF. As DNA, the CDR3 is TGTGCCACCAGTGATCCCTCCACGCGGCAGGGATTAAACAATGAGCAGTTCTTC. This chain joins TRBV24-1 and TRBJ2-1; possibly TRBD1 for D (5 bases). The V gene's germline CDR1 is KGHDR and CDR2 SFDVKD. This CDR3 contains 18 residues. V lost 3 bases and J 5 bases, leaving 22 bases between the germline ends.

The chain joins TRBV19 to TRBJ1-2; D may be TRBD1 (6 bases). Trimming took off 0 bases at V and 3 bases at J, with 8 bases between the two ends. Germline CDR1 is LNHDA and CDR2 is SQIVND (reference sequence). The CDR3 runs 14 residues. The DNA for the CDR3 is TGTGCCAGTAGTATAGACAGGGGAGACTATGGCTACACCTTC. Translated: CASSIDRGDYGYTF.

The sample holds a few counts of this clone. The chain has TRBV29-1 and TRBJ2-1; 14 nucleotides agree with TRBD2. Per germline, CDR1 SQVTM and CDR2 ANQGSEA. This CDR3 region has 16 residues. Unmatched junction bases numbered 4, after V lost 3 bases and J lost 3 bases. The CDR3 protein is CSVDRLAGGNYNEQFF. CDR3 DNA sequence: TGCAGCGTTGACCGACTAGCGGGAGGGAACTACAATGAGCAGTTCTTC.

V gene TRBV15 combines with J gene TRBJ1-1; perhaps TRBD1 as D (5 bases). Germline V lookup: CDR1 LNHNV, CDR2 YYDKDF (reference sequence). V lost 0 bases to trimming and J lost 11 bases, with 16 bases between them. This CDR3 comprises 14 residues. The CDR3, as DNA: TGTGCCACCAGCAGAGAAACAGGAATTCTGGGGGCTTTCTTT. This sequence encodes CATSRETGILGAFF.

The rearrangement links TRBV7-8 to TRBJ1-1, with D possibly TRBD1 on 5 matching bases. This CDR3 has 14 residues. Trimming took 5 bases from V and 1 from J, leaving 11 bases between them. Per the germline V gene, CDR1 is SGHVS and CDR2 is FQNEAQ. The CDR3 DNA reads TGTGCCAGCAGCCGAGAGACAGCGAACACTGAAGCTTTCTTT. This sequence encodes CASSRETANTEAFF.

The chain has TRBV15 and TRBJ1-1; no clear D gene. The CDR3 runs to 12 residues. Per the germline V gene, CDR1 is LNHNV and CDR2 is YYDKDF (reference sequence). The V and J ends lost 4 bases and 0 bases respectively, with 3 bases between them. In DNA, the CDR3 is TGTGCCACCAGCAACTTGAACACTGAAGCTTTCTTT. Its protein is CATSNLNTEAFF.

This clone has just a few counts. The chain recombines TRBV27 with TRBJ2-2; TRBD1 is a possible D gene (5 bases). This CDR3 is built from 14 residues. CDR1 and CDR2 (germline): MNHEY, SMNVEV (reference sequence). V lost 5 bases and J 6 bases, leaving 13 bases between the germline ends. The CDR3 DNA sequence: TGTGCCAGCAGTGAACAGGAGCGACCCGGGGAGCTGTTTTTT. Translation gives CASSEQERPGELFF.

The chain uses TRBV7-3 and TRBJ2-1; 10 bases line up with TRBD1. V lost 4 bases and J lost 9; bases outside the gene matches: 12. CDR1 is SGHTA and CDR2 is FQGTGA in the germline V gene. This CDR3 region has 16 residues. The DNA for the CDR3 is TGTGCCAGCAGCTCGCCTCCGGGACAGGGGAAGGCTGAGCAGTTCTTC. Amino acid sequence: CASSSPPGQGKAEQFF. Based on the CDR3 plus reference TRBV7-3 and TRBJ2-1, the full variable domain is GAGVSQTPSNKVTEKGKYVELRCDPISGHTALYWYRQSLGQGPEFLIYFQGTGAADDSGLPNDRFFAVRPEGSVSTLKIQRTERGDSAVYLCASSSPPGQGKAEQFFGPGTRLTVL.

This chain joins TRBV10-2 and TRBJ1-6, with D unclear. The CDR3 is made up of 16 amino acids. CDR1 is WSHSY and CDR2 is SAAADI in the germline V gene. The V end lost 2 bases, the J end lost 8 bases, and 16 bases lay between the germline ends. In nucleotides, the CDR3 is TGCGCCAGCAGTGAGCATAGAGCGGGGTGGGATTCACCCCTCCACTTT. The encoded protein is CASSEHRAGWDSPLHF.

This chain links TRBV30 with TRBJ2-3; TRBD2 aligns across 12 bases. Germline assignment: CDR1 GTSNPN and CDR2 SVGIG (reference sequence). V shed 1 base, J shed 2 bases, and the junction held 4 bases outside the gene matches. The CDR3 totals 16 residues. This CDR3 reads CAWSDGLAGTTDTQYF. CDR3 nucleotide sequence: TGTGCCTGGAGTGACGGACTAGCGGGAACCACAGATACGCAGTATTTT. Combining the CDR3 with reference TRBV30 and TRBJ2-3 gives the whole variable domain SQTIHQWPATLVQPVGSPLSLECTVEGTSNPNLYWYRQAAGRGLQLLFYSVGIGQISSEVPQNLSASRPQDRQFILSSKKLLLSDSGFYLCAWSDGLAGTTDTQYFGPGTRLTVL.

The chain recombines TRBV5-6 with TRBJ2-2; 9 positions agree with TRBD1. Unmatched junction bases numbered 4, after V lost 4 bases and J lost 3 bases. This CDR3 region has 15 residues. Germline V lookup: CDR1 SGHDT, CDR2 YYEEEE. The CDR3 sequence is CASSARTGDTGELFF. Here the CDR3 DNA reads TGTGCCAGCAGCGCCAGGACAGGGGACACCGGGGAGCTGTTTTTT.

The V gene is TRBV10-2, the J gene TRBJ2-1, with no clear D. The CDR3 loop spans 13 amino acids. V gave up 5 bases and J gave up 0 bases, with 5 bases separating them. Germline V lookup: CDR1 WSHSY, CDR2 SAAADI. CDR3 bases: TGCGCCAGCAGTACATTCTCCTACAATGAGCAGTTCTTC. This translates into CASSTFSYNEQFF.

This clone came up a few times. The chain joins TRBV12-5 to TRBJ2-3, with D maybe TRBD2 (5 bases). CDR3 size: 14 residues. V was trimmed by 6 bases and J by 6 bases, leaving 16 bases between them. Germline V lookup: CDR1 LGHNT, CDR2 FRNRAP. DNA for the CDR3: TGTGCTAGTGGGATGAGCGGAGGCGGGGATACGCAGTATTTT. It yields the protein CASGMSGGGDTQYF. The whole variable domain, filled in from reference TRBV12-5 and TRBJ2-3, reads DARVTQTPRHKVTEMGQEVTMRCQPILGHNTVFWYRQTMMQGLELLAYFRNRAPLDDSGMPKDRFSAEMPDATLATLKIQPSEPRDSAVYFCASGMSGGGDTQYFGPGTRLTVL.

Only a few counts were recorded for this clone. The V gene is TRBV30, the J gene TRBJ1-2; D may be TRBD1 (6 bases). Trimming pared 3 bases from V and 2 bases from J, leaving 10 bases between. Germline CDR1 and CDR2: GTSNPN and SVGIG (reference sequence). The CDR3 runs 13 residues. CDR3 DNA sequence: TGTGCCTGGAGCCGGACAGTCAACTATGGCTACACCTTC. It is translated as CAWSRTVNYGYTF.

This chain connects TRBV5-6 to TRBJ2-3; tentatively, D is TRBD1 (6 bases). From germline, CDR1 is SGHDT and CDR2 YYEEEE. Trimming left V 1 base short and J 3 bases short, with 6 bases between. The CDR3 is 13 amino acids. In DNA, the CDR3 is TGTGCCAGCAGCTTGCAGGGGACAGATACGCAGTATTTT. Translating gives CASSLQGTDTQYF.

The V and J genes are TRBV11-3 and TRBJ2-1; 9 bases match TRBD2. This CDR3 is built from 15 residues. The V and J ends lost 5 bases and 8 bases, in that order; junction bases with no gene match: 10. CDR1 is SGHNT, CDR2 YENEEA, per germline. The CDR3 sequence: CASSLGVAGADEQFF. The CDR3 bases are TGTGCCAGCAGCCTAGGGGTAGCGGGAGCGGATGAGCAGTTCTTC.

CDR3 coding DNA: TGTGCCAGCAGTTTATATGCGGGCTGGCAGCCCCAGCATTTT. It yields the protein CASSLYAGWQPQHF. This sequence joins TRBV28 and TRBJ1-5; the D is unclear. The V end was cut by 1 base, the J end by 7 bases, with 11 bases between. This CDR3 comprises 14 residues. Germline V lookup: CDR1 MDHEN, CDR2 SYDVKM.

This chain uses TRBV4-3 with TRBJ2-2; TRBD1 matches at 9 bases. V shed 3 bases, J shed 4 bases, and the junction held 9 bases outside the gene matches. The CDR3 is 17 amino acids. Germline V gene data show CDR1 as LGHNA and CDR2 as YSLEER. The CDR3 nucleotides are TGCGCCAGCAGCCAGGGGGGGACAGGGAGGGGCACCGGGGAGCTGTTTTTT. As protein: CASSQGGTGRGTGELFF.

V and J are TRBV28 and TRBJ2-3, with TRBD1 matching 10 bases. The CDR3 sequence is 17 residues long. CDR1 is MDHEN, CDR2 SYDVKM, per germline. Trimming took 7 bases from V and 5 from J; bases not matched to a gene: 15. The CDR3 loop reads CASNPPPGTGVIDTQYF. Written as DNA, the CDR3 is TGTGCCAGCAATCCCCCCCCCGGGACAGGGGTAATAGATACGCAGTATTTT.

In this sample, this clone turned up once. V gene TRBV9 combines with J gene TRBJ2-3, with 7 bases identical to TRBD2. The CDR3 contains 17 residues. Germline trimming cut 0 bases from V and 2 bases from J; bases unmatched to any gene: 9. Germline V gene lookup returns CDR1 SGDLS and CDR2 YYNGEE. The DNA for the CDR3 is TGTGCCAGCAGCGTAGCTCGGGGGGTCACACACACAGATACGCAGTATTTT. Residues: CASSVARGVTHTDTQYF.

The V gene is TRBV28, the J gene TRBJ1-1; D perhaps matches TRBD1 (6 bases). Germline V lookup: CDR1 MDHEN, CDR2 SYDVKM. V lost 5 bases, J lost 4 bases, and 14 bases lay in between. The CDR3 has 14 amino acids. The CDR3 loop is CASSIQGAVTEAFF. The CDR3 DNA sequence: TGTGCCAGCAGTATACAGGGAGCGGTCACTGAAGCTTTCTTT.

The J gene is TRBJ1-2, the V gene TRBV18, with D perhaps TRBD1 (6 bases). CDR1 is KGHSH and CDR2 is LQKENI in the germline V gene. The V gene lost 3 bases and the J gene lost 7 bases, with 18 bases spanning the gap. CDR3 length: 15 amino acids. CDR3: CASSPSGQRSGGYTF. For the CDR3, the DNA is TGTGCCAGCTCACCTTCGGGACAAAGGTCTGGTGGCTACACCTTC.

The chain recombines TRBV2 with TRBJ1-3; D unresolved. V lost 6 bases, J lost 8 bases, and 11 bases lay in between. The V gene's germline CDR1 is SNHLY and CDR2 FYNNEI. CDR3 length: 12 amino acids. CDR3 in DNA: TGTGCCAGCAGCCGAGGGCACGACACCATATATTTT. Amino acids: CASSRGHDTIYF.

In DNA, the CDR3 is TGTGCCAGCAGCTTCCTGCGGGCTAGCGGGACCATCAATGAGCAGTTCTTC. Encoded protein: CASSFLRASGTINEQFF. This sequence joins TRBV2 and TRBJ2-1; 9 bases align to TRBD2. CDR3 length equals 17 residues. V lost 6 bases, J lost 6 bases, and 15 bases stayed unmatched. Per the germline V gene, CDR1 is SNHLY and CDR2 is FYNNEI. Complete variable domain (other parts from reference TRBV2 and TRBJ2-1): EPEVTQTPSHQVTQMGQEVILRCVPISNHLYFYWYRQILGQKVEFLVSFYNNEISEKSEIFDDQFSVERPDGSNFTLKIRSTKLEDSAMYFCASSFLRASGTINEQFFGPGTRLTVL.